This T cell receptor beta chain was profiled in a study of blood T cell repertoires in COVID-19. The overall study: Acute and convalescent COVID-19 samples came from the United States, Italy and Spain.

The J segment lost 8 bases and the V segment lost 0 bases, leaving 10 bases of the junction unmatched. This CDR3 has 16 amino acids. Germline V gene data show CDR1 as SGHRS and CDR2 as YFSETQ. Sequenced by immunoSEQ multiplex PCR; TCRdb stores in-frame clones only, minus some. The table records roughly 200,000 clones, roughly 81% of them present only once. This receptor was obtained from a woman aged 80 or over with acute or convalescent COVID-19. Source material: peripheral blood. V gene TRBV5-1 combines with J gene TRBJ2-1, with TRBD1 matching 8 bases. For the CDR3, the DNA is TGCGCCAGCAGCTTGGATGGGACAGGTCGATACCATGAGCAGTTCTTC. It is translated as CASSLDGTGRYHEQFF.